Listed here are 9 T cell receptor beta chains from one sample, sequenced in a study of T cells in Graves' hyperthyroidism and ophthalmopathy. Amplified TCR beta CDR3 regions derived from RNA transcripts. Researchers ran a first-round RT-PCR on the TCR CDR3 using the HTBI primer set. Each CDR3 protein gets one entry after TCRdb re-called the multiplex PCR reads with MiXCR. The sample lists about 410,000 distinct CDR3 sequences; about 15% were seen once. Sequencing used blood. These receptors all stem from a man in his late teens or twenties with Graves' ophthalmopathy.

Note on this clonotype: This sequence may be a read error, since a much larger clone differs from it by one base. This chain joins TRBV29-1 and TRBJ2-7, with D perhaps assigned TRBD1 or TRBD2 (5 bases each). The CDR3 runs to 13 residues. Per germline, CDR1 SQVTM and CDR2 ANQGSEA. The V end lost 2 bases, the J end lost 5 bases, and 13 bases lay between the germline ends. The DNA of the CDR3 is TGCAGCGTTGAATGGGGCAAGAGGGACGAGCAGTACTTC. Its protein product is CSVEWGKRDEQYF.

In this sample, this clonotype turned up a few times. The chain combines TRBV5-1 with TRBJ2-7; no clear D gene. The germline gives CDR1 SGHRS, CDR2 YFSETQ. V shed 1 base and J shed 2 bases, with 13 bases lying between them. This CDR3 is built from 15 residues. For the CDR3, the DNA is TGCGCCAGCAGCTTGCGCCCCGACAATACCTACGAGCAGTACTTC. It codes for CASSLRPDNTYEQYF.

In its sample, this clonotype was seen a few times. CDR3 protein: CASGTEYNSPLHF. In DNA form, the CDR3 reads TGCGCCAGCGGCACGGAATACAATTCACCCCTCCACTTT. V is TRBV10-2 and J is TRBJ1-6; D unresolved. The CDR3 is 13 residues long. Trimming stripped 8 bases from V and 7 bases from J, with 12 bases between. The germline CDR1 and CDR2 sequences are WSHSY and SAAADI.

There are a few counts of this clonotype. This chain uses TRBV3-1 with TRBJ2-7; no reliable D call. The germline CDR1 and CDR2 sequences are LGHDT and YNNKEL (reference sequence). The CDR3 covers 14 residues. Trimming stripped 3 bases from V and 1 base from J, with 10 bases between. The CDR3 DNA reads TGTGCCAGCAGCCATACGACGGGTTCCTACGAGCAGTACTTC. Protein sequence: CASSHTTGSYEQYF.

This clonotype was seen a few times. The chain uses TRBV5-4 and TRBJ2-1; possible D gene TRBD1, 6 bases. The CDR3 has 13 residues. The V gene lost 4 bases and the J gene lost 10 bases, with 15 bases spanning the gap. Germline V gives CDR1 SGHNT, CDR2 YYREEE (reference sequence). The CDR3 region is CASSLQGAREQFF. The CDR3 DNA reads TGTGCCAGCAGCCTACAGGGTGCCAGGGAGCAGTTCTTC. Variable domain in full (rest from reference TRBV5-4 and TRBJ2-1): ETGVTQSPTHLIKTRGQQVTLRCSSQSGHNTVSWYQQALGQGPQFIFQYYREEENGRGNFPPRFSGLQFPNYSSELNVNALELDDSALYLCASSLQGAREQFFGPGTRLTVL.

This clonotype was seen more than once but under ten times. The gene calls are TRBV19 and TRBJ2-5; TRBD1 agrees at 7 bases. This CDR3 region has 15 residues. V shed 3 bases and J 6 bases; nucleotides not matched to a gene: 10. From germline, CDR1 is LNHDA and CDR2 SQIVND (reference sequence). The CDR3 is CASSIARTGAKTQYF. The DNA of the CDR3 is TGTGCCAGTAGTATTGCCCGGACAGGTGCAAAGACCCAGTACTTC. The complete variable domain, with remaining parts taken from reference TRBV19 and TRBJ2-5, reads DGGITQSPKYLFRKEGQNVTLSCEQNLNHDAMYWYRQDPGQGLRLIYYSQIVNDFQKGDIAEGYSVSREKKESFPLTVTSAQKNPTAFYLCASSIARTGAKTQYFGPGTRLLVL.

The chain combines TRBV6-5 with TRBJ2-7; 7 bases agree with TRBD2. This CDR3 comprises 17 residues. CDR1 is MNHEY, CDR2 SVGAGI, per germline. V dropped 0 bases and J dropped 4; count of bases not matched to a gene: 12. The CDR3: CASSYSTASGVNYEQYF. CDR3 nucleotide sequence: TGTGCCAGCAGTTACTCGACTGCCAGCGGGGTGAATTACGAGCAGTACTTC.

This clonotype was recorded a few times. A read error is possible here, since a much larger clone lies one base away. The rearrangement links TRBV7-3 to TRBJ2-7; 8 bases fit TRBD1. The CDR3 runs to 15 residues. CDR1 and CDR2 (germline): SGHTA, FQGTGA. The CDR3 DNA sequence: TGTGCCAGCAGCTTAACTGGCGGACAGGGAGGTGAGCGGTACTTC. Encoded protein: CASSLTGGQGGERYF.

This chain links TRBV6-1 with TRBJ2-3; the D is unclear. Trimming pared 11 bases from V and 4 bases from J, leaving 10 bases between. The CDR3 has 11 amino acids. CDR1 MNHNS and CDR2 SASEGT come from the germline V gene. This CDR3 reads CAAGWADTQYF. The CDR3 DNA sequence: TGTGCCGCCGGCTGGGCAGATACGCAGTATTTT.